The 21 T cell receptor beta chains reported below all come from one sample, sequenced in a study of blood T cell repertoires in COVID-19 (dated by TCRdb to about 2020). The library was produced with the immunoSEQ multiplex PCR assay. TCRdb retrieved this table from immuneACCESS and kept in-frame rearrangements only. Not all clones are present; in checked studies, unresolved V genes account for under half, and no reason is known for the remainder. This sample comprises tens of thousands of clones, 75% to 90% of them detected only once. In total, the top ten clones hold around a sixth of the sample. Sequences were obtained from peripheral blood. These receptors came from an elderly woman with active or convalescent COVID-19.

The rearrangement joins TRBV18 to TRBJ1-2; 8 bases line up with TRBD1. Germline V lookup: CDR1 KGHSH, CDR2 LQKENI. J gave up 5 bases and V 3 bases, and 2 bases lay outside the gene matches. There are 13 residues in the CDR3. In nucleotides, the CDR3 is TGTGCCAGCTCACCGGACAGGGAATATGGCTACACCTTC. Translating gives CASSPDREYGYTF.

This chain connects TRBV10-3 to TRBJ2-5, with 8 bases fitting TRBD1. J lost 1 base, V lost 10 bases, and 5 bases had no gene match. The CDR3 sequence is 13 residues long. From germline, CDR1 is ENHRY and CDR2 SYGVKD. CDR3 in amino acids: CATSQGAQETQYF. Here the CDR3 DNA reads TGTGCCACCAGCCAGGGGGCCCAAGAGACCCAGTACTTC.

This rearrangement joins TRBV28 to TRBJ1-5, with 7 positions matching TRBD1. This CDR3 is 14 amino acids long. V trimming: 7 bases; J trimming: 4 bases; junction bases outside the gene matches: 7. Germline V gives CDR1 MDHEN, CDR2 SYDVKM. The CDR3 sequence is CASIPGQQNQPQHF. CDR3 nucleotides: TGTGCCAGCATTCCGGGACAGCAGAATCAGCCCCAGCATTTT.

The chain carries TRBV30 and TRBJ2-3, with TRBD2 matching 7 bases. This CDR3 region has 15 residues. Trimming cost V 3 bases and J 1 base; bases outside gene matches: 7. The germline CDR1 and CDR2 sequences are GTSNPN and SVGIG (reference sequence). CDR3 loop: CAWRRSLAGTDTQYF. The DNA for the CDR3 is TGTGCCTGGAGACGGTCTCTAGCGGGCACAGATACGCAGTATTTT.

The V gene is TRBV10-3, the J gene TRBJ1-1; 7 nucleotides align to TRBD1. The CDR3 has 13 residues. CDR1 and CDR2 (germline): ENHRY, SYGVKD. Losses at the gene ends were 7 bases for V and 1 base for J; bases not matched to a gene: 3. The CDR3 protein is CAITRDRNTEAFF. CDR3 coding DNA: TGTGCCATCACTAGGGACAGGAACACTGAAGCTTTCTTT.

This clone was detected only once. The V gene is TRBV29-1, the J gene TRBJ2-7; 9 bases match TRBD2. This CDR3 region has 14 residues. CDR1 is SQVTM, CDR2 ANQGSEA, per germline. V lost 5 bases and J lost 5; bases outside the gene matches: 10. The DNA of the CDR3 is TGCAGCGTTCTCCCCGGTGTAGCGGGGGACGAGCAGTACTTC. Translating it yields CSVLPGVAGDEQYF.

The chain is built from TRBV10-2 and TRBJ1-1, with 7 bases that match TRBD1. This CDR3 contains 14 residues. Trimming cost V 5 bases and J 8 bases; bases outside gene matches: 11. CDR1 WSHSY and CDR2 SAAADI come from the germline V gene. CDR3 in DNA: TGCGCCAGCAGTCACAGACAGGGAGACCCCGAAGCTTTCTTT. Translation gives CASSHRQGDPEAFF.

The chain combines TRBV6-2 or TRBV6-3 with TRBJ1-2; tentatively, D is TRBD1 (5 bases). V was pared by 3 bases and J by 4 bases, with 9 bases between. This CDR3 is built from 13 residues. Per germline, CDR1 MNHEY and CDR2 SVGEGT. The CDR3 coding sequence is TGTGCCAGCAGTTATTCGCAGGGCTATGGCTACACCTTC. It is translated as CASSYSQGYGYTF.

The rearrangement joins TRBV6-2 or TRBV6-3 to TRBJ2-7; possibly TRBD2 for D (5 bases). The CDR3 length is 15 residues. Trimming stripped 0 bases from V and 5 bases from J, with 14 bases between. The germline CDR1 and CDR2 sequences are MNHEY and SVGEGT. CDR3 in amino acids: CASSYSFSGVHEQYF. CDR3 sequence (DNA): TGTGCCAGCAGTTACTCGTTTTCCGGGGTTCACGAGCAGTACTTC.

V gene TRBV30 combines with J gene TRBJ1-5; 9 bases are shared with TRBD1. CDR1 is GTSNPN and CDR2 is SVGIG in the germline V gene (reference sequence). The CDR3 sequence is 14 residues long. Unmatched junction bases numbered 4, after V lost 5 bases and J lost 2 bases. The CDR3 DNA follows: TGTGCCTGGGGGACAGGGATTGGCAATCAGCCCCAGCATTTT. Encoded protein: CAWGTGIGNQPQHF.

Turning to this clone: One junction end disagrees with the germline gene, perhaps due to a read error. The chain combines TRBV10-3 with TRBJ1-2, with unresolved D. Germline CDR1 is ENHRY and CDR2 is SYGVKD. This CDR3 has 13 residues. CDR3 DNA sequence: TGTGCCATCAGTGCCTTAGGCGGTGCCCAACCGGGCTTC. It specifies CAISALGGAQPGF.

This chain joins TRBV2 and TRBJ2-1; 15 bases agree with TRBD2. This CDR3 has 15 amino acids. CDR1 and CDR2 from the germline V gene are SNHLY and FYNNEI. Trimming at V came to 6 bases and at J to 7 bases, leaving 4 bases not matched to a gene. The CDR3 sequence: CASRPGTSGRNEQFF. CDR3 DNA: TGTGCCAGCAGACCCGGGACTAGCGGGAGGAATGAGCAGTTCTTC.

This clone came up a few times. The V call is TRBV30, the J call TRBJ1-2; tentative D call: TRBD1 (5 bases). Germline V gene sequence: CDR1 GTSNPN, CDR2 SVGIG (reference sequence). The ends were cut back, 3 bases at V and 7 bases at J, with 15 bases in the middle. This CDR3 region has 13 residues. CDR3 in DNA: TGTGCCTGGAGACAGGCCGGTTTGATTGGCTACACCTTC. As protein: CAWRQAGLIGYTF.

The chain recombines TRBV12-5 with TRBJ1-2; tentative D call: TRBD1 (6 bases). This CDR3 comprises 14 residues. V was shortened by 5 bases and J by 4 bases, with 14 bases between the two germline ends. CDR1 is LGHNT, CDR2 FRNRAP, per germline. The CDR3 nucleotides are TGTGCTAGTGGTCCAACAGGGATTGGCTATGGCTACACCTTC. Translation gives CASGPTGIGYGYTF.

J is TRBJ2-5 and V is TRBV19, with TRBD2 matching 8 bases. After removal of 3 bases from V and 1 base from J, the junction contained 7 bases not matched to a gene. The CDR3 is 16 residues long. Germline-derived CDR1 and CDR2 are LNHDA and SQIVND (reference sequence). CDR3 sequence reads: CASSITGSGGQETQYF. For the CDR3, the DNA is TGTGCCAGTAGTATCACAGGGAGCGGGGGCCAAGAGACCCAGTACTTC.

The gene calls are TRBV2 and TRBJ1-2, with TRBD1 matching 9 bases. The germline CDR1 and CDR2 sequences are SNHLY and FYNNEI. The CDR3 sequence is 14 residues long. V was clipped by 9 bases and J by 5 bases; unmatched bases: 10. CDR3 sequence: CASLPRDRVYGYTF. In DNA form, the CDR3 reads TGTGCCAGTCTCCCCCGGGACAGGGTTTATGGCTACACCTTC.

This clone was seen many times. The chain has TRBV6-1 and TRBJ1-4; D call uncertain. Germline CDR1 MNHNS, CDR2 SASEGT. Trimming removed 3 bases at V and 3 bases at J, with 8 bases between. The CDR3 has 14 residues. Here the CDR3 reads CASSDVSANEKLFF. DNA of the CDR3: TGTGCCAGCAGTGACGTCAGCGCTAATGAAAAACTGTTTTTT.

The chain has TRBV7-3 and TRBJ2-2, with a possible D match to TRBD2 (6 bases). The CDR3 has 14 residues. Trimming removed 6 bases at V and 7 bases at J, with 15 bases between. Germline lookup yields CDR1 SGHTA and CDR2 FQGTGA. CDR3 sequence reads: CASSNGLRGGELFF. The CDR3 nucleotides are TGTGCCAGCAGTAACGGACTAAGGGGCGGGGAGCTGTTTTTT.

J is TRBJ1-1 and V is TRBV9; tentative D call: TRBD1 (5 bases). Trimming left V 0 bases short and J 1 base short, with 7 bases between. The CDR3 spans 14 residues. Germline CDR1 SGDLS, CDR2 YYNGEE. The CDR3 loop is CASSVVGQNTEAFF. CDR3 coding DNA: TGTGCCAGCAGCGTAGTAGGACAGAACACTGAAGCTTTCTTT.

The chain employs TRBV30 and TRBJ2-3, with D possibly being TRBD1 (7 bases). The V end was cut by 2 bases, the J end by 4 bases, with 10 bases between. The CDR3 spans 13 residues. Germline V gene lookup returns CDR1 GTSNPN and CDR2 SVGIG (reference sequence). The CDR3 reads CAWSPGGPDTQYF. DNA of the CDR3: TGTGCCTGGAGTCCAGGGGGGCCAGATACGCAGTATTTT.

V gene TRBV27 combines with J gene TRBJ2-7; D perhaps matches TRBD2 (6 bases). Trimming shortened V by 5 bases and J by 6 bases, and 14 bases separated the two germline ends. This CDR3 region has 13 residues. CDR1 is MNHEY, CDR2 SMNVEV, per germline (reference sequence). The CDR3 is CASSQVGGAEQYF. In DNA, the CDR3 is TGTGCCAGCAGTCAGGTGGGGGGAGCCGAGCAGTACTTC.